The 2 T cell receptor beta chains given below trace back to one sample, sequenced in a study of blood T cell repertoires in COVID-19. Clones were sequenced by immunoSEQ multiplex PCR, and TCRdb holds only the in-frame ones, with some missing. Of tens of thousands of clones detected, 80% to 90% appear once; the ten largest clones hold around 1.4%. Sequencing was performed on peripheral blood. The receptors were gathered from a man in his 60s with acute or convalescent COVID-19.

The chain is built from TRBV19 and TRBJ1-3; D not certain. Trimming took off 1 base at V and 0 bases at J, with 10 bases between the two ends. The germline V gene has CDR1 LNHDA and CDR2 SQIVND (reference sequence). This CDR3 region has 16 residues. CDR3 bases: TGTGCCAGTAGTATAGCGAGCGGATTCTCTGGAAACACCATATATTTT. Amino acids: CASSIASGFSGNTIYF.

V is TRBV11-2 and J is TRBJ1-2; 7 bases agree with TRBD1. V was pared by 4 bases and J by 3 bases, with 2 bases of the junction left unmatched. Germline V gene lookup returns CDR1 SGHAT and CDR2 FQNNGV. The CDR3 runs to 13 residues. The CDR3 nucleotides are TGTGCCAGCAGCTCGACAGGGTACTATGGCTACACCTTC. This codes for CASSSTGYYGYTF.